The T cell receptor beta chain under discussion was sequenced for a study of human thymus T cells (dated by TCRdb to 2019 to 2021). With regard to the full study: The study used roughly 8 infant thymus samples plus four related peripheral blood samples to characterize TCR alpha and beta repertoires. The cohort included about 6 male and two female infants, with donor ages spanning 7 to 244 days.

Results the study describes overall, beyond this receptor: Biased V and J gene segment usage appeared to be present in both thymic and peripheral blood repertoires. Highly overlapping thymic TCR repertoires among unrelated individuals were reported in the related research. On average, thymus samples yielded about 810,000 unique TCRB clonotypes, whereas blood samples yielded some 85,000.

Thymus tissue was obtained as surgical resects removed during corrective cardiac surgery. Immunologically healthy infants undergoing open corrective cardiac surgery for congenital heart defects in Finland were used as donors. Thymocytes were released mechanically from tissue and stored at -70 °C as pellets of 10-30 million cells. A QIAsymphony instrument was used to extract genomic DNA from the frozen cell pellets. The junction shows trimming of 0 bases on V and 4 bases on J, plus 18 bases between the germline ends. Its CDR3 holds 17 amino acids, cysteine through phenylalanine. Only the CDR3 DNA is retained, 51 bases long and in frame from the first base. The germline V gene yields ENHRY for CDR1 and SYGVKD for CDR2. Comments on this clone: Its cognate antigen has yet to be identified. No qualities accompany the bases; no much larger clone lies one base away.

The immunoSEQ multiplex PCR assay was used to amplify the TCRB and TCRAD loci from a standardized amount of quality-controlled genomic DNA. Amplicons spanned the V(D)J region at a length sufficient to cover the CDR3 and identify V and J genes. Through the commercial immunoSEQ service, the amplicons were sequenced on an Illumina platform. Per the original workflow: Primer bias and sequencing errors were corrected as previously described, and TCRAD and TCRB definitions were based on the IMGT database. immunoSEQ Analyzer 3.0 and VDJTools were used for repertoire analysis, which covered basic statistics, V/J segment usage, diversity estimates, rarefaction and pairwise overlap. Chao1, ChaoE, Efron-Thisted, Shannon and inverse Simpson indices were used to estimate diversity, which was also estimated on datasets down-sampled to the smallest sample. For repertoire overlap, CDR3 nucleotide sequence, V gene and J gene had to match strictly, and clustering was done by Jaccard-based multidimensional scaling. Here the immuneACCESS table is served through TCRdb, limited to in-frame sequences with V and J called. Missing clones are a known gap in these copies; in checked studies unresolved V genes cover under half, and the rest lacks a known reason. D and trimming were read from the DNA, whereas the V and J calls and clone size are those reported in that table. The sample yields about 130,000 clones; 90% to 95% were counted once. The ten largest clones represent around 0.025% of the sample.

This receptor was taken from a boy under two years old with a congenital heart defect but otherwise immunologically healthy. Rearrangement joined TRBV10-3 to TRBJ1-2, and possibly TRBD1, on 5 matching bases. The sample was thymus tissue. The CDR3 here reads CAISESTRGVQFYGYTF. The base sequence is TGTGCCATCAGTGAGTCGACGAGGGGAGTACAGTTCTATGGCTACACCTTC.